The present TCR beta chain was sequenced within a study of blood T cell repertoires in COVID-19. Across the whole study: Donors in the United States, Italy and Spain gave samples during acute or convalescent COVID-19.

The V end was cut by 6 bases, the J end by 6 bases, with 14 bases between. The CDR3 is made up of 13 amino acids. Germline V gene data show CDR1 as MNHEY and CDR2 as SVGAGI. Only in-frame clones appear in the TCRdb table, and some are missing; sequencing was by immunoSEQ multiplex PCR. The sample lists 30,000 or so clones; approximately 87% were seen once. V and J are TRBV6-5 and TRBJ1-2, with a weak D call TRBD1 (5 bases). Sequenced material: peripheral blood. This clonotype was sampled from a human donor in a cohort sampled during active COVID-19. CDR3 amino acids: CASRPRGSDGYTF. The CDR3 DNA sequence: TGTGCCAGCAGACCCCGGGGGTCAGATGGCTACACCTTC.